This entry concerns a single T cell receptor (beta chain). No antigen is known for it. As the template, RNA transcripts were used to amplify TCR beta CDR3 regions. An opening RT-PCR round employed HTBI primers and preceded a second-round multiplex PCR. TCRdb re-called the multiplex PCR reads through MiXCR, storing one row per CDR3 protein. The profile shows fewer than 650,000 distinct CDR3 sequences, approximately 21% of them singletons. Trimming cost V 0 bases and J 2 bases, with 10 bases left between them. Germline CDR1 reads MNHNS; CDR2 reads SASEGT. The CDR3 totals 15 residues. The data were taken from a study of Graves' ophthalmopathy and Graves' hyperthyroidism. General observations from the study: In predicting ophthalmopathy progression, the model reached 70.59% sensitivity and 72% to 85% specificity. The 13-signature model separated ophthalmopathy from stable hyperthyroidism at 85% to 90% sensitivity and around 80% specificity.

This chain joins TRBV6-1 and TRBJ2-5; D is perhaps TRBD2 (5 bases). Sequenced: peripheral blood. The receptor comes from a woman aged 18 to 35 with stable Graves' hyperthyroidism. Some clones in this sample may be carry-over from other donors' samples. In DNA, the CDR3 is TGTGCCAGCAGTGAAGCCCCGACTACTCAAGAGACCCAGTACTTC. Translated, it gives CASSEAPTTQETQYF.